In its sample, the clone carrying this T cell receptor (beta chain) was seen many times. The antigen remains unidentified. The CDR3 runs to 12 residues. Germline V gene sequence: CDR1 SQVTM, CDR2 ANQGSEA. The germline V and J ends were trimmed by 2 bases and 3 bases, with 8 bases remaining between them. Each CDR3 protein gets one entry after TCRdb re-called the RACE reads with MiXCR. The sample contains some 84,000 distinct CDR3 sequences, 10% to 12% of which appear only once. These data come from a study of human T cells and chemical hapten exposure. Study context: Patch tests delivered 0.01% DPC to the upper back and were evaluated at 6 days. Points from the study as a whole: Patch test scores rose with PT1 expanded TCR counts, a positive correlation. No alteration of TCRs above 1 in 1000 frequency was seen with DPC sensitization. Relative to control repertoires, expanded TCRs gave rise to significantly more large CDR3 similarity clusters.

Time point given: patch test 3, about 24 weeks after DPC sensitization. Treatment defined: therapeutic diphenylcyclopropenone sensitization with weekly scalp DPC. J is TRBJ2-7 and V is TRBV29-1; D remains ambiguous. The input for sequencing was whole blood, taken in connection with sensitization to the hapten diphenylcyclopropenone (DPC). This TCR was recovered from a woman in her 50s with alopecia areata. Some clones in this sample may be carry-over from other donors' samples. The CDR3 loop is CSVELGNYEQYF. CDR3 nucleotide sequence: TGCAGCGTTGAACTAGGGAACTACGAGCAGTACTTC.